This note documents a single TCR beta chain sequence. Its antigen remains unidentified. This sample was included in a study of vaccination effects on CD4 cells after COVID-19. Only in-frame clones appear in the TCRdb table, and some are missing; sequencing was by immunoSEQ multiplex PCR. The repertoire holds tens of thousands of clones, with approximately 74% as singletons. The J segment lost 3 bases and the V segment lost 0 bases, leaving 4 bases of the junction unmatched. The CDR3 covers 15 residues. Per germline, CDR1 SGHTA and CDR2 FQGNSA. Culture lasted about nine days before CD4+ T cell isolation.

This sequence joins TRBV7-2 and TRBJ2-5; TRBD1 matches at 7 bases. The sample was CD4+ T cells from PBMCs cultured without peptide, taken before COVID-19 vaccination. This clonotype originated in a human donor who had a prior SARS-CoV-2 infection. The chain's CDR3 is CASSLANTGEETQYF. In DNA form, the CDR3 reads TGTGCCAGCAGCTTAGCAAACACAGGGGAAGAGACCCAGTACTTC.